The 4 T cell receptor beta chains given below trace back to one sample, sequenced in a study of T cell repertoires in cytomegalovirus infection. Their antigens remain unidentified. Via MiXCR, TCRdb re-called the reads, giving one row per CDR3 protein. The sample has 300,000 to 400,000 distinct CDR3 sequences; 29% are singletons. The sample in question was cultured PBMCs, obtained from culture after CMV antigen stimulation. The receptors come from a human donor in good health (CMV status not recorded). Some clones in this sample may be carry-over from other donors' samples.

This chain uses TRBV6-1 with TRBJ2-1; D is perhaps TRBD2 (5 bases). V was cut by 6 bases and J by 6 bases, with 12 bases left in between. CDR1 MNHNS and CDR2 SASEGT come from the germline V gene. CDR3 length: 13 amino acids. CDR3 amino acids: CASSELEFNEQFF. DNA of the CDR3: TGTGCCAGCAGCGAACTAGAATTCAATGAGCAGTTCTTC.

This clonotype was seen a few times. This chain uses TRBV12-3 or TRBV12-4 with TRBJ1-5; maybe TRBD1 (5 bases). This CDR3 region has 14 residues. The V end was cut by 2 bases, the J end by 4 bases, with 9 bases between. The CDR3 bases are TGTGCCAGCAGTTTACAGGGAAGAAATCAGCCCCAGCATTTT. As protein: CASSLQGRNQPQHF.

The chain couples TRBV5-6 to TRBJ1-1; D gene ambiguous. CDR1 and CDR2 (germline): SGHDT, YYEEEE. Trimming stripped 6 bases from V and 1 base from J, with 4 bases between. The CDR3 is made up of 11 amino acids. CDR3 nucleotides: TGTGCCAGCAACGGGAACACTGAAGCTTTCTTT. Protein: CASNGNTEAFF.

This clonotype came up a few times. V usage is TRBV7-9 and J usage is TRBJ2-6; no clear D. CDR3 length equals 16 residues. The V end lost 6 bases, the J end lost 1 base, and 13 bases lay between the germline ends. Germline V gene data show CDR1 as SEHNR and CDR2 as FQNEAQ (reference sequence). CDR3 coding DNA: TGTGCCAGCAGGAGTCCAAGGATGTCTGGGGCCAACGTCCTGACTTTC. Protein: CASRSPRMSGANVLTF.